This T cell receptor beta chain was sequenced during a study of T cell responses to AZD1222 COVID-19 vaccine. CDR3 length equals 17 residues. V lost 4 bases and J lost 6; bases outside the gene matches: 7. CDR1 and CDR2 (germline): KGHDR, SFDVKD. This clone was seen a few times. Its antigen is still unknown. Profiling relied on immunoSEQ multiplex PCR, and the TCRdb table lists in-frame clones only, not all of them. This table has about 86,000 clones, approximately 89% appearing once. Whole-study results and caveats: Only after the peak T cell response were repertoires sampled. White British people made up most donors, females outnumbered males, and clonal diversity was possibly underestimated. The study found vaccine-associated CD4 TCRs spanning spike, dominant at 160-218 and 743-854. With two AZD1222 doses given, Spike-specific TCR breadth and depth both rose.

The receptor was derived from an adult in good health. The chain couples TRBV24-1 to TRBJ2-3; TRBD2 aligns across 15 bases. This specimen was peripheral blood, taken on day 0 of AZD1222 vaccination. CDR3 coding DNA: TGTGCCACCAGTGACCCTTACGGACTAGCGGGGGGGGATACGCAGTATTTT. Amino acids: CATSDPYGLAGGDTQYF.